What follows are 27 T cell receptor beta chains derived from one specimen sequenced in a study of PD-L1 blockade in urothelial cancer. Sequencing was performed with immunoSEQ multiplex PCR; in TCRdb, only in-frame clones are kept and a portion is missing. This sample has approximately 100,000 clones, with over 80% found just once. The material sequenced was PBMCs, taken around atezolizumab (anti-PD-L1) treatment. The receptors were sampled from a woman aged 80 or over with urothelial cancer.

The V and J genes are TRBV30 and TRBJ1-3; D possibly corresponds to TRBD1 (5 bases). The ends were cut back, 3 bases at V and 8 bases at J, with 11 bases in the middle. The CDR3 sequence is 12 residues long. Per the germline V gene, CDR1 is GTSNPN and CDR2 is SVGIG (reference sequence). As DNA, the CDR3 is TGTGCCTGGAGGGACACCCGAGACACCATATATTTT. Amino acids: CAWRDTRDTIYF. Full variable domain (rest looked up from reference TRBV30 and TRBJ1-3): SQTIHQWPATLVQPVGSPLSLECTVEGTSNPNLYWYRQAAGRGLQLLFYSVGIGQISSEVPQNLSASRPQDRQFILSSKKLLLSDSGFYLCAWRDTRDTIYFGEGSWLTVV.

The chain combines TRBV7-6 with TRBJ2-7, with 7 bases aligning to TRBD2. The CDR3 covers 13 residues. The V gene's germline CDR1 is SGHVS and CDR2 FNYEAQ. V dropped 5 bases and J dropped 5; count of bases not matched to a gene: 6. The CDR3: CASSPVGRNEQYF. CDR3 in DNA: TGTGCCAGCAGCCCGGTCGGGAGGAACGAGCAGTACTTC.

The CDR3, as DNA: TGCGCCAGCAGTTTAGGGACAGGGGGTCCCGGGGAGCTGTTTTTT. This encodes CASSLGTGGPGELFF. The rearrangement joins TRBV10-2 to TRBJ2-2; 11 bases fit TRBD1. Germline CDR1 and CDR2: WSHSY and SAAADI. This CDR3 comprises 15 residues. V gave up 5 bases and J gave up 6 bases; unmatched junction bases: 5.

The V call is TRBV28, the J call TRBJ2-5; 7 nucleotides line up with TRBD2. V was pared by 2 bases and J by 2 bases, with 5 bases of the junction left unmatched. The CDR3 length is 15 residues. CDR1 MDHEN and CDR2 SYDVKM come from the germline V gene. Here the CDR3 DNA reads TGTGCCAGCAGTTTAGTGTCTAGCGGACAAGAGACCCAGTACTTC. Protein: CASSLVSSGQETQYF.

The chain is built from TRBV29-1 and TRBJ2-1; TRBD2 might be the D (7 bases). The CDR3 loop spans 19 amino acids. Between the trimmed V and J ends, which lost 0 bases and 2 bases, there was a span of 23 bases. The germline V gene encodes CDR1 SQVTM and CDR2 ANQGSEA. The CDR3 nucleotides read TGCAGCGTTGAAGATCTCGGCGCGGGGGCCGACTGGGCCTACAATGAGCAGTTCTTC. It codes for CSVEDLGAGADWAYNEQFF.

J is TRBJ2-1 and V is TRBV19; weak D call: TRBD1 (6 bases). Trimming stripped 4 bases from V and 3 bases from J, with 7 bases between. This CDR3 has 13 amino acids. CDR1 LNHDA and CDR2 SQIVND come from the germline V gene (reference sequence). The CDR3 spells CASSTDSYNEQFF. The CDR3 nucleotides read TGTGCCAGTAGTACGGACAGCTACAATGAGCAGTTCTTC. The entire variable domain, with the rest obtained from reference TRBV19 and TRBJ2-1, is as follows: DGGITQSPKYLFRKEGQNVTLSCEQNLNHDAMYWYRQDPGQGLRLIYYSQIVNDFQKGDIAEGYSVSREKKESFPLTVTSAQKNPTAFYLCASSTDSYNEQFFGPGTRLTVL.

The chain is built from TRBV19 and TRBJ1-2; 7 positions match TRBD1. With V trimmed by 6 bases and J by 5 bases, 6 bases remained unmatched. This CDR3 has 13 amino acids. CDR1 and CDR2 (germline): LNHDA, SQIVND (reference sequence). In DNA, the CDR3 is TGTGCCAGTAGCGCGACAGGGACTTATGGCTACACCTTC. As protein: CASSATGTYGYTF.

The chain recombines TRBV7-3 with TRBJ2-1, with 10 positions matching TRBD2. CDR3 size: 15 residues. The germline V gene has CDR1 SGHTA and CDR2 FQGTGA. The V and J ends lost 1 base and 7 bases, in that order; junction bases with no gene match: 4. CDR3 sequence: CASSLKASGSNEQFF. The CDR3 DNA follows: TGTGCCAGCAGCTTAAAGGCTAGCGGGAGTAATGAGCAGTTCTTC.

V is TRBV9 and J is TRBJ2-1; TRBD2 might be the D (6 bases). Trimming stripped 3 bases from V and 0 bases from J, with 10 bases between. Germline-derived CDR1 and CDR2 are SGDLS and YYNGEE. The CDR3 length is 15 residues. CDR3 region: CASSARDFSYNEQFF. As DNA, the CDR3 is TGTGCCAGCAGCGCCCGGGACTTCTCCTACAATGAGCAGTTCTTC. Filled out from reference TRBV9 and TRBJ2-1, the complete variable domain reads DSGVTQTPKHLITATGQRVTLRCSPRSGDLSVYWYQQSLDQGLQFLIQYYNGEERAKGNILERFSAQQFPDLHSELNLSSLELGDSALYFCASSARDFSYNEQFFGPGTRLTVL.

V and J are TRBV7-9 and TRBJ2-7; 12 positions agree with TRBD2. This CDR3 spans 17 amino acids. Unmatched junction bases numbered 6, after V lost 1 base and J lost 2 bases. The germline V gene encodes CDR1 SEHNR and CDR2 FQNEAQ (reference sequence). The CDR3 DNA follows: TGTGCCAGCAGCTTAGGACTAGCGGGAGAACCGACCTACGAGCAGTACTTC. This sequence encodes CASSLGLAGEPTYEQYF.

The chain has TRBV28 and TRBJ1-5; 8 nucleotides align to TRBD1. V dropped 4 bases and J dropped 4; count of bases not matched to a gene: 9. The CDR3 totals 16 residues. From germline, CDR1 is MDHEN and CDR2 SYDVKM. Written as DNA, the CDR3 is TGTGCCAGCAGTTGGGACAGGCCGGATAGTAATCAGCCCCAGCATTTT. This encodes CASSWDRPDSNQPQHF.

Here the CDR3 reads CASSGQVGVEPQHF. The CDR3, as DNA: TGTGCCAGTAGTGGACAGGTGGGAGTTGAGCCCCAGCATTTT. This chain joins TRBV19 and TRBJ1-5; 7 bases align to TRBD1. This CDR3 is built from 14 residues. Unmatched junction bases numbered 9, after V lost 5 bases and J lost 8 bases. Germline V gene sequence: CDR1 LNHDA, CDR2 SQIVND (reference sequence). Looking up the rest from reference TRBV19 and TRBJ1-5 gives the full variable domain: DGGITQSPKYLFRKEGQNVTLSCEQNLNHDAMYWYRQDPGQGLRLIYYSQIVNDFQKGDIAEGYSVSREKKESFPLTVTSAQKNPTAFYLCASSGQVGVEPQHFGDGTRLSIL.

This sequence joins TRBV28 and TRBJ2-3; 7 bases map to TRBD2. CDR3 length: 17 residues. With 4 bases clipped from V and 1 base from J, the junction kept 11 bases outside the gene matches. Germline V gene sequence: CDR1 MDHEN, CDR2 SYDVKM. CDR3 sequence: CASSSFRLAGGTDTQYF. DNA of the CDR3: TGTGCCAGCAGTTCATTTCGCCTGGCGGGAGGCACAGATACGCAGTATTTT. The complete variable domain, with remaining parts taken from reference TRBV28 and TRBJ2-3, reads DVKVTQSSRYLVKRTGEKVFLECVQDMDHENMFWYRQDPGLGLRLIYFSYDVKMKEKGDIPEGYSVSREKKERFSLILESASTNQTSMYLCASSSFRLAGGTDTQYFGPGTRLTVL.

The count of this clone is one. V usage is TRBV5-4 and J usage is TRBJ2-5; D is perhaps TRBD2 (6 bases). CDR1 and CDR2 from the germline V gene are SGHNT and YYREEE (reference sequence). The CDR3 runs to 15 residues. V dropped 0 bases and J dropped 5 bases, with 14 bases sitting between them. The CDR3 sequence: CASSLGGVRLETQYF. The CDR3 region has the DNA TGTGCCAGCAGCTTGGGGGGGGTTAGGTTGGAGACCCAGTACTTC.

The CDR3 protein is CAWSQGEKLFF. CDR3 coding DNA: TGTGCCTGGAGCCAGGGGGAAAAACTGTTTTTT. The chain has TRBV30 and TRBJ1-4; D is perhaps TRBD1 (6 bases). V was cut by 3 bases and J by 8 bases, with 7 bases left in between. There are 11 residues in the CDR3. Per germline, CDR1 GTSNPN and CDR2 SVGIG (reference sequence).

The chain's CDR3 is CASRSLSGGFGYTF. The CDR3, as DNA: TGTGCCAGCAGATCTCTGTCAGGGGGTTTTGGCTACACCTTC. The rearrangement links TRBV28 to TRBJ1-2; 7 bases are shared with TRBD1. This CDR3 contains 14 residues. V shed 6 bases, J shed 7 bases, and the junction held 11 bases outside the gene matches. Germline assignment: CDR1 MDHEN and CDR2 SYDVKM.

In this sample, this clone turned up once. This sequence joins TRBV19 and TRBJ1-1; D is unclear. V shed 3 bases and J shed 4 bases, with 12 bases lying between them. From germline, CDR1 is LNHDA and CDR2 SQIVND (reference sequence). The CDR3 covers 14 residues. CDR3 amino acids: CASSIELTSTEAFF. CDR3 in DNA: TGTGCCAGTAGTATTGAACTCACTAGCACTGAAGCTTTCTTT.

This chain uses TRBV30 with TRBJ2-3; 8 nucleotides agree with TRBD1. Germline V gene data show CDR1 as GTSNPN and CDR2 as SVGIG (reference sequence). The junction had 7 bases not matched to a gene; V was cut back by 5 bases and J by 0 bases. This CDR3 is built from 15 residues. Here the CDR3 DNA reads TGTGCCTGGGGGACAGGATCCGCTAGCACAGATACGCAGTATTTT. This codes for CAWGTGSASTDTQYF.

The chain carries TRBV7-8 and TRBJ1-2, with D uncertain. V was cut by 1 base and J by 1 base, with 7 bases left in between. CDR1 and CDR2 (germline): SGHVS, FQNEAQ. The CDR3 is 14 residues long. CDR3 loop: CASSLGHSNYGYTF. The CDR3 DNA reads as TGTGCCAGCAGCTTAGGACACAGTAACTATGGCTACACCTTC.

The CDR3 DNA reads as TGTGCCAGCAGCTTAAGGGACACCAATCAGCCCCAGCATTTT. Its translation: CASSLRDTNQPQHF. This chain joins TRBV7-2 and TRBJ1-5, with D perhaps TRBD1 (6 bases). This CDR3 spans 14 amino acids. Trimming left V 2 bases short and J 3 bases short, with 8 bases between. From germline, CDR1 is SGHTA and CDR2 FQGNSA.

CDR3 in amino acids: CASSPGGLPSGNTIYF. The CDR3 DNA reads TGTGCCAGCAGTCCCGGCGGGCTTCCCTCTGGAAACACCATATATTTT. V usage is TRBV28 and J usage is TRBJ1-3; D is unresolved. The V and J ends lost 5 bases and 0 bases respectively, with 14 bases between them. Germline V gives CDR1 MDHEN, CDR2 SYDVKM. CDR3 length: 16 amino acids.

This chain links TRBV9 with TRBJ2-7, with D perhaps TRBD1 (5 bases). Per germline, CDR1 SGDLS and CDR2 YYNGEE. Deletions cut 1 base from V and 1 base from J, with 9 bases between. The CDR3 spans 14 residues. CDR3 in amino acids: CASSVTGSSYEQYF. CDR3 DNA sequence: TGTGCCAGCAGCGTAACAGGATCATCCTACGAGCAGTACTTC.

The gene calls are TRBV7-8 and TRBJ1-4; D remains unclear. Germline lookup yields CDR1 SGHVS and CDR2 FQNEAQ. The CDR3 has 11 residues. V was pared by 6 bases and J by 6 bases, with 5 bases between. As DNA, the CDR3 is TGTGCCAGCAGGCGTGATGAAAAACTGTTTTTT. This gives the protein CASRRDEKLFF.

The chain is built from TRBV19 and TRBJ2-5; TRBD1 matches 9 bases. Germline trimming cut 2 bases from V and 7 bases from J; bases unmatched to any gene: 8. From germline, CDR1 is LNHDA and CDR2 SQIVND (reference sequence). The CDR3 spans 15 residues. The CDR3 DNA sequence: TGTGCCAGTAGTATAACCCCGTTGGGACAGGGGACCCAGTACTTC. It translates to CASSITPLGQGTQYF.

This chain connects TRBV19 to TRBJ1-2; D gene unclear. This CDR3 is 14 amino acids long. Germline CDR1 LNHDA, CDR2 SQIVND (reference sequence). The ends were cut back, 3 bases at V and 2 bases at J, with 10 bases in the middle. Written as DNA, the CDR3 is TGTGCCAGTAGTATTATCCAGAAAAACTATGGCTACACCTTC. Amino acids: CASSIIQKNYGYTF. The full variable domain, its missing parts supplied by reference TRBV19 and TRBJ1-2, is DGGITQSPKYLFRKEGQNVTLSCEQNLNHDAMYWYRQDPGQGLRLIYYSQIVNDFQKGDIAEGYSVSREKKESFPLTVTSAQKNPTAFYLCASSIIQKNYGYTFGSGTRLTVV.

The CDR3 sequence: CASSGGTGYTEAFF. CDR3 coding DNA: TGCGCCAGCAGCGGGGGGACAGGGTACACTGAAGCTTTCTTT. This chain connects TRBV5-1 to TRBJ1-1; 9 bases fit TRBD1. The junction had 4 bases not matched to a gene; V was cut back by 4 bases and J by 3 bases. This CDR3 is built from 14 residues. Germline-derived CDR1 and CDR2 are SGHRS and YFSETQ.

The rearrangement uses TRBV28 and TRBJ2-5, with 11 bases matching TRBD1. This CDR3 is built from 14 residues. The V gene's germline CDR1 is MDHEN and CDR2 SYDVKM. With 2 bases clipped from V and 5 bases from J, the junction kept 1 base outside the gene matches. CDR3 nucleotide sequence: TGTGCCAGCAGTTTAGGGACAGGGGGGGAGACCCAGTACTTC. Encoded protein: CASSLGTGGETQYF.